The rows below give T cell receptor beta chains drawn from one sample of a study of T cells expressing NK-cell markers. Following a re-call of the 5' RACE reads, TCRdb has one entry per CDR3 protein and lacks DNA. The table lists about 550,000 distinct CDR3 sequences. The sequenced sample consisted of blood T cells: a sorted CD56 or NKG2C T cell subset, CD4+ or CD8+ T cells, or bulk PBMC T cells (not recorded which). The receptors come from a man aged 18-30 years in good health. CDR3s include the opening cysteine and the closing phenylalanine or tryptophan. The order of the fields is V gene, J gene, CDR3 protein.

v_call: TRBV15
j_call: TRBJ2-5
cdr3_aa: CATERGNQETQYF

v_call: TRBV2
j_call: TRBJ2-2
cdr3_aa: CASSEGASMTGELFF

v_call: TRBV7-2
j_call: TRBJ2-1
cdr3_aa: CASSQGTSRIVFQFF

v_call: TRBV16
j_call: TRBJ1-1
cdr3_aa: CASSPTSGTEAFF

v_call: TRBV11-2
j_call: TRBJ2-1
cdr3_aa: CASSFLGTSGRWGEQFF

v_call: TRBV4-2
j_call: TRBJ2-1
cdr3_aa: CASSLSGGRGNGEQFF

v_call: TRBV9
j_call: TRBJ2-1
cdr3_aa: CASSVGGTDYNEQFF

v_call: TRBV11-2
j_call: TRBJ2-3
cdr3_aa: CASSLDGLVKDTQYF

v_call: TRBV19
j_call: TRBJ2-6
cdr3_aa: CASSAIMSGANVLTF

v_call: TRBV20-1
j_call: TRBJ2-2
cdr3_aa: CSANGVGSGELFF

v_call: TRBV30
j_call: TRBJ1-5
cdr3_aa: CAWSVEGGAGQPQHF

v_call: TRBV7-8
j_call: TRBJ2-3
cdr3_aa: CASSLAASGAVNRGTDTQYF

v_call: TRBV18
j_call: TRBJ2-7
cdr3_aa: CASSRKDEQYF

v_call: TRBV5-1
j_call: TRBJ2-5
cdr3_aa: CASSPSLTGQETQYF

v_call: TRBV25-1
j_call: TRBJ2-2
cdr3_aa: CASSELGQGAGELFF

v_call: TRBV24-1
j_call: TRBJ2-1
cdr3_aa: CATGVTSENEQFF

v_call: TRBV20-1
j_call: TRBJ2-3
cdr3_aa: CSAHLGAPSFTDTQYF

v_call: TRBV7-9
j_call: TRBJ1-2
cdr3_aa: CASGDGTGTNYGYTF

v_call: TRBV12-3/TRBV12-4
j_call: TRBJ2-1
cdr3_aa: CASSSQPGPEWGNEQFF

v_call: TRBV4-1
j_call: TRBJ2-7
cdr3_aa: CASSQGQGANYEQYF

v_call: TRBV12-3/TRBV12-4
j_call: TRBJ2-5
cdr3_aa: CASRPGHKETQYF

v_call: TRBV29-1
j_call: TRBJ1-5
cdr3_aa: CSVVEDYSNQPQHF

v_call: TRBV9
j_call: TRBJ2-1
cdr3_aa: CASSSGHHNEQFF

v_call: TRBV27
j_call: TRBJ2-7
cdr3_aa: CASSFQGTGAYEQYF

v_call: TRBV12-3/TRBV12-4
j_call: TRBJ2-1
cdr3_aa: CASRFGVQTDRSNNEQFF

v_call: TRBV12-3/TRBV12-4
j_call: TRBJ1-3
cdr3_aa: CASSFVGDTIYF

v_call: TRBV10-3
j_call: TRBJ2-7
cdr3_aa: CAISVKREGYEQYF

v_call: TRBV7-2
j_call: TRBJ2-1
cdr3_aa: CASSSPDREYNNEQFF

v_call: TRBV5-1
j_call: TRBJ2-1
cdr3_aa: CASSLAESYNEQFF

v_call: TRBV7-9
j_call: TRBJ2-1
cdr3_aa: CASSSLKGVNEQFF

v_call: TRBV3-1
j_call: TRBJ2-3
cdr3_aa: CASSPVAGGPTDTQYF

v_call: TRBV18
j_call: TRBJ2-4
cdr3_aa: CASSQNREWWYF

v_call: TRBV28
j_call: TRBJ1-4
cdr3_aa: CATLDRGHFNEKLFF

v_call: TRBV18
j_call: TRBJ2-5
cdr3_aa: CASSPPAVETQYF

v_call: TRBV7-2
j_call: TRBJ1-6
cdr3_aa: CASSLVPPNSPLHF

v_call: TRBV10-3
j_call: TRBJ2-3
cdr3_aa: CAISWTSRTDTQYF

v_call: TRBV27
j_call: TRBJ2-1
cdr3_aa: CASSVTLGTGLGEQFF

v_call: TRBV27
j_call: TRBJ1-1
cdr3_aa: CASSFRNMNTEAFF